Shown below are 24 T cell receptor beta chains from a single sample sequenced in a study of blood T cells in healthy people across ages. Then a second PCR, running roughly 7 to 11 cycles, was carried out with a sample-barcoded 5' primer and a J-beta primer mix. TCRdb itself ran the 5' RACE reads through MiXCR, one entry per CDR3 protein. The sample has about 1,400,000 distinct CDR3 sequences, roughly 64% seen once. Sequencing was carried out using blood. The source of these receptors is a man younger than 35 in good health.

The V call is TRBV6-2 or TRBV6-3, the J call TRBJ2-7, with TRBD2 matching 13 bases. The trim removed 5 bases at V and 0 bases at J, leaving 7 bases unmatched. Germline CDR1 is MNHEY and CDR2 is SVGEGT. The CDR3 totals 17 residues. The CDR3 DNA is TGTGCCAGCAGTCCACGGACTAGCGGGGGCCTCTCCTACGAGCAGTACTTC. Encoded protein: CASSPRTSGGLSYEQYF.

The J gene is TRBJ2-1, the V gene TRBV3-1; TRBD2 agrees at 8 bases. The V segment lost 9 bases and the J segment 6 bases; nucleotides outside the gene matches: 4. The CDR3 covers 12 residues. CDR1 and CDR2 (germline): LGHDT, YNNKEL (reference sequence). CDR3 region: CASGLAFNEQFF. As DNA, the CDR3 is TGTGCCAGTGGACTAGCCTTCAATGAGCAGTTCTTC.

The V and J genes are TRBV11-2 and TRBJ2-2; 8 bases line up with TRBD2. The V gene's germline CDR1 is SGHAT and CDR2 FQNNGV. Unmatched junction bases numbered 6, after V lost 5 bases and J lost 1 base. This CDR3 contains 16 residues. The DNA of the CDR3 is TGTGCCAGCAGCCCACCGGGACTAGAGAACACCGGGGAGCTGTTTTTT. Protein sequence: CASSPPGLENTGELFF.

The CDR3 loop is CSASAGGSSTDTQYF. Here the CDR3 DNA reads TGCAGCGCTTCGGCGGGGGGGTCTAGCACAGATACGCAGTATTTT. This sequence joins TRBV29-1 and TRBJ2-3; 9 nucleotides agree with TRBD2. CDR1 is SQVTM and CDR2 is ANQGSEA in the germline V gene. The ends lost 7 bases at V and 0 bases at J; junction bases unmatched: 8. The CDR3 is made up of 15 amino acids.

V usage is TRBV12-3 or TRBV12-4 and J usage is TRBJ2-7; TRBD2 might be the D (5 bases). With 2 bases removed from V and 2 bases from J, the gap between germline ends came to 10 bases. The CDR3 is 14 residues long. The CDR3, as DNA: TGTGCCAGCAGTTTAAGTGAGGGCACCTACGAGCAGTACTTC. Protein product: CASSLSEGTYEQYF.

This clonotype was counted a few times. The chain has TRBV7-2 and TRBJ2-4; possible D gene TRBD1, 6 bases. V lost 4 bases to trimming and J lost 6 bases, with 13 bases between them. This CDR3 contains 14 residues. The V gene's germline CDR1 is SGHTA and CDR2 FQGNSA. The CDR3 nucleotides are TGTGCCAGCAGCTACGGACAGAACCTAAACATTCAGTACTTC. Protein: CASSYGQNLNIQYF.

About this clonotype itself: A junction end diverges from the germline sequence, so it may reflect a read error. The CDR3 bases are TGTGCCAGCGGCGAGTTCTCGCATAACGATGGCTACACCTTC. This encodes CASGEFSHNDGYTF. V gene TRBV12-3 or TRBV12-4 combines with J gene TRBJ1-2, with D unclear. The CDR3 sequence is 14 residues long.

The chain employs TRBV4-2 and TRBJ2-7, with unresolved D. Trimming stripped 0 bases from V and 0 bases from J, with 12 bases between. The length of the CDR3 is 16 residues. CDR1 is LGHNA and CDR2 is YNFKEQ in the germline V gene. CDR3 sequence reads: CASSQEGSTVSYEQYF. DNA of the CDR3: TGTGCCAGCAGCCAAGAGGGGTCGACGGTCTCCTACGAGCAGTACTTC.

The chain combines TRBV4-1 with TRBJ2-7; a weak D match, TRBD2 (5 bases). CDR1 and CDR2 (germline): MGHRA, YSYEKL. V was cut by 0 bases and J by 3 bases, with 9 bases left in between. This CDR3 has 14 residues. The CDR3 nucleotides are TGCGCCAGCAGCCAAGATACCGGGGTCTACGAGCAGTACTTC. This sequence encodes CASSQDTGVYEQYF.

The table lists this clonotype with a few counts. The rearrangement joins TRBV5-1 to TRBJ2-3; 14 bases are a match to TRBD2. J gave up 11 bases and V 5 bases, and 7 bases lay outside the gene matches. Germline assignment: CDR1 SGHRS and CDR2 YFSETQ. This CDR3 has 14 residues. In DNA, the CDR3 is TGCGCCAGCAGTCCCGGCGGACTAGCGGGGGGGCAGTATTTT. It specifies CASSPGGLAGGQYF.

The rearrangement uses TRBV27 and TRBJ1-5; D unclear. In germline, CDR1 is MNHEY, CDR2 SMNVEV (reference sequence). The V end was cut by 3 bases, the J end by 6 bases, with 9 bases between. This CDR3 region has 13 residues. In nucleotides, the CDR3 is TGTGCCAGCAGTTTTGGAGTAGCTCAGCCCCAGCATTTT. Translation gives CASSFGVAQPQHF.

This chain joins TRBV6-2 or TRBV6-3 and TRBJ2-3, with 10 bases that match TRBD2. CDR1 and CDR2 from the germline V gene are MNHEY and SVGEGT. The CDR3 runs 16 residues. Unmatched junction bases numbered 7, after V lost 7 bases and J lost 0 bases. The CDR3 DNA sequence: TGTGCCAGCAAACCCGGACTAGCGGAGAGCACAGATACGCAGTATTTT. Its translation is CASKPGLAESTDTQYF.

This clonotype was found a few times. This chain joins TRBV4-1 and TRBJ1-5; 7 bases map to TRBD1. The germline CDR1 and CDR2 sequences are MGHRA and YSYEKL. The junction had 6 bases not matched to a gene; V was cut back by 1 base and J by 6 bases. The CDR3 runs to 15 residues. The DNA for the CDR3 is TGCGCCAGCAGCCAAGGGGAGGGGGCAAGTCAGCCCCAGCATTTT. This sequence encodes CASSQGEGASQPQHF.

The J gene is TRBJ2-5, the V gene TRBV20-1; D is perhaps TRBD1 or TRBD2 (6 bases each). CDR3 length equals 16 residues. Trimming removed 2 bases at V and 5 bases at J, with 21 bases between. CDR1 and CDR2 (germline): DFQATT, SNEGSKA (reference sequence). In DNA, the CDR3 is TGCAGTGCTAGACCGGAAAGGGGGGCTGAGATGGAGACCCAGTACTTC. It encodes CSARPERGAEMETQYF.

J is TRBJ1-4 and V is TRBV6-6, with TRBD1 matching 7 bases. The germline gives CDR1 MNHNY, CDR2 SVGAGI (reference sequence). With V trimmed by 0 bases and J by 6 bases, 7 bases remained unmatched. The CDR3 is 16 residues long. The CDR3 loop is CASSYSSGTVYEKLFF. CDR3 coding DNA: TGTGCCAGCAGTTACTCAAGCGGGACAGTGTATGAAAAACTGTTTTTT.

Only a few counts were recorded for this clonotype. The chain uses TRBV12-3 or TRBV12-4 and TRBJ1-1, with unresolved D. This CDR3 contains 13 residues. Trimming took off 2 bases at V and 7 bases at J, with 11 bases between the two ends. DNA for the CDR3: TGTGCCAGCAGTTTAAGTCGGAATAATGAAGCTTTCTTT. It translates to CASSLSRNNEAFF.

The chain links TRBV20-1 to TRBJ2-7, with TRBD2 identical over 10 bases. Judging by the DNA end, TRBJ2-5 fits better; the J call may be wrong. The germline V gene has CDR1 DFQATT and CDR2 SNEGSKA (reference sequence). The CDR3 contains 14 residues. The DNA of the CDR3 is TGCAGTGCTAGTATAGCGGGGGGCAGGGAGACCCAGTACTTC. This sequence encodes CSASIAGGRETQYF.

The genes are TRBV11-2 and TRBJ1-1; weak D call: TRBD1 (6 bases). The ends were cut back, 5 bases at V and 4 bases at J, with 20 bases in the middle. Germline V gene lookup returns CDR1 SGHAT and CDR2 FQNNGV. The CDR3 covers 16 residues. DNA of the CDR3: TGTGCCAGCAGCACCTACCCCGGACAGCCCTTCACTGAAGCTTTCTTT. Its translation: CASSTYPGQPFTEAFF.

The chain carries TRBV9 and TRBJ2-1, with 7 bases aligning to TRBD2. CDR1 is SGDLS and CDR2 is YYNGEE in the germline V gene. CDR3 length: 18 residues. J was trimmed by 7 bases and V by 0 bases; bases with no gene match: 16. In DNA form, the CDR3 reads TGTGCCAGCAGCGTAGGATCTTACGAAGCGGGGATTCGGAATGAGCAGTTCTTC. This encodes CASSVGSYEAGIRNEQFF.

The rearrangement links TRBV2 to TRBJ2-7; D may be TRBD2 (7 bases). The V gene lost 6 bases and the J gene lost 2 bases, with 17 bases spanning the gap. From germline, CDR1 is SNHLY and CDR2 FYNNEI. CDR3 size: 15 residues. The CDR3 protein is CASSLVGGDAYEQYF. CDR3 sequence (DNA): TGTGCCAGCAGCTTAGTAGGGGGGGACGCCTACGAGCAGTACTTC.

Here the CDR3 reads CASGIGQGEGEQYF. Written as DNA, the CDR3 is TGTGCTAGTGGGATCGGACAGGGAGAAGGAGAGCAGTACTTC. The chain is built from TRBV12-5 and TRBJ2-7; 8 bases line up with TRBD1. This CDR3 is built from 14 residues. Trimming took 6 bases from V and 7 from J; bases not matched to a gene: 11. The germline gives CDR1 LGHNT, CDR2 FRNRAP.

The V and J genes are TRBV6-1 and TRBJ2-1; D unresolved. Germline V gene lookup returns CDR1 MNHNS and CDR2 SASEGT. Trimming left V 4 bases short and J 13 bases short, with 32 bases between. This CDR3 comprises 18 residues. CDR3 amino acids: CASSGTLSGDPFQETQFF. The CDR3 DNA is TGTGCCAGCAGTGGGACGTTGTCTGGCGACCCATTTCAAGAGACCCAGTTCTTC.

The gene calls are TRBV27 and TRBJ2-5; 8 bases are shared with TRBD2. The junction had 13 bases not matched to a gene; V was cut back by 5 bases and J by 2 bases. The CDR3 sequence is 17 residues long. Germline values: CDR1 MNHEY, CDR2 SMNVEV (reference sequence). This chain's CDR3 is CASSRVAGTPFQETQYF. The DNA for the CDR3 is TGTGCCAGCAGTAGAGTAGCGGGAACCCCTTTTCAAGAGACCCAGTACTTC.

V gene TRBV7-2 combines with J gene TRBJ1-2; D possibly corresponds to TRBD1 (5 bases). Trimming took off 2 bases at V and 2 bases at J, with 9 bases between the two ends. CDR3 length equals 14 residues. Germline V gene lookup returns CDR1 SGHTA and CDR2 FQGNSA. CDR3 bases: TGTGCCAGCAGCTTAAGGGAGGGGAACTATGGCTACACCTTC. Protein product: CASSLREGNYGYTF.